These T cell receptor beta chains were read from a single sample in a study of a mutant IDH1 vaccine in newly diagnosed glioma. The data were produced by immunoSEQ multiplex PCR, yet TCRdb's version contains in-frame clones alone and is incomplete. The sample includes tens of thousands of clones, roughly 82% seen only once; the top ten take roughly 19%. The material sequenced was PBMCs, taken from a glioma patient treated with radiotherapy, temozolomide or both. The receptors shown here come from a man aged 30-40 years with glioma. CDR3s include the opening cysteine and the closing phenylalanine or tryptophan. D genes are given only for firm matches. Rows give clone size only sometimes, using once, few, many, or a class for an expanded clone.

TRBD1 | few | TRBJ1-4 | TRBV4-2 | CASSQDPETGSEKLFF | TGTGCCAGCAGCCAAGATCCTGAGACAGGGTCCGAAAAACTGTTTTTT
. | . | TRBJ1-1 | TRBV18 | CASSPPTIPNTEAFF | TGTGCCAGCTCACCACCAACAATTCCTAACACTGAAGCTTTCTTT
. | once | TRBJ1-5 | TRBV4-3 | CASSPRVVGNQPQHF | TGCGCCAGCAGCCCAAGGGTGGTGGGCAATCAGCCCCAGCATTTT
TRBD1 | . | TRBJ1-4 | TRBV5-5 | CASSLAWDSREKLFF | TGTGCCAGCAGCTTGGCCTGGGACAGCCGTGAAAAACTGTTTTTT
. | . | TRBJ2-7 | TRBV2 | CASRFGPLREQYF | TGTGCCAGCAGATTCGGACCGCTTCGCGAGCAGTACTTC
. | . | TRBJ1-6 | TRBV6-5 | CASSESGYSPLHF | TGTGCCAGCAGCGAATCAGGGTATTCACCCCTCCACTTT
TRBD2 | few | TRBJ2-5 | TRBV6-4 | CASSERGGQETQYF | TGTGCCAGCAGTGAGCGGGGGGGCCAAGAGACCCAGTACTTC
TRBD2 | . | TRBJ2-1 | TRBV4-3 | CASSRVSGGILSNEQFF | TGCGCCAGCAGCCGGGTTAGCGGGGGGATACTCTCCAATGAGCAGTTCTTC
. | once | TRBJ2-1 | TRBV18 | CASSPTRGKVVYNEQFF | TGTGCCAGCTCACCAACAAGGGGGAAGGTCGTATACAATGAGCAGTTCTTC
. | . | TRBJ2-2 | TRBV6-1 | CASSDLGSTFYTGELFF | TGTGCCAGCAGTGATCTCGGGTCTACCTTTTACACCGGGGAGCTGTTTTTT
TRBD1 | . | TRBJ1-3 | TRBV30 | CALDRGQSGNTIYF | TGTGCCTTGGACAGGGGACAATCAGGAAACACCATATATTTT
. | . | TRBJ1-6 | TRBV15 | CATSRAGSGSPLHF | TGTGCCACCAGCAGAGCTGGGAGTGGATCACCCCTCCACTTT
TRBD1 | . | TRBJ2-7 | TRBV2 | CASSVGGQGAYEQYF | TGTGCCAGCAGTGTGGGGGGACAGGGGGCCTACGAGCAGTACTTC
. | . | TRBJ2-7 | TRBV29-1 | CSVEAQGSYEQYF | TGCAGCGTTGAAGCACAGGGTTCGTACGAGCAGTACTTC
TRBD1 | . | TRBJ2-7 | TRBV5-1 | CASSARQGAAYEQYF | TGCGCCAGCAGCGCCCGACAGGGGGCGGCCTACGAGCAGTACTTC
. | . | TRBJ1-2 | TRBV5-6 | CASSLAGVDGGYTF | TGTGCCAGCAGCTTGGCCGGGGTTGACGGTGGCTACACCTTC
. | few | TRBJ2-2 | TRBV19 | CASSTRANTGELFF | TGTGCCAGTAGTACGAGGGCGAACACCGGGGAGCTGTTTTTT
. | once | TRBJ1-5 | TRBV4-1 | CASSQRQAGQPQHF | TGCGCCAGCAGCCAAAGACAGGCAGGGCAGCCCCAGCATTTT
TRBD1 | few | TRBJ1-1 | TRBV4-1 | CASSPTGGPDMNTEAFF | TGCGCCAGCAGCCCAACAGGGGGCCCCGACATGAACACTGAAGCTTTCTTT
. | . | TRBJ2-7 | TRBV27 | CASSLFGGVGEQYF | TGTGCCAGCAGTTTATTTGGAGGGGTGGGCGAGCAGTACTTC
TRBD1 | . | TRBJ2-7 | TRBV30 | CAWADRAYEQYF | TGTGCCTGGGCGGACAGGGCCTACGAGCAGTACTTC
. | few | TRBJ1-1 | TRBV7-8 | CASSLRARQLKSDFDTEAFF | TGTGCCAGCAGCTTAAGGGCCAGGCAGTTAAAGTCAGATTTCGACACTGAAGCTTTCTTT